Presented here are 18 T cell receptor beta chains from one specimen sequenced in a study. Profiling relied on immunoSEQ multiplex PCR, and the TCRdb table lists in-frame clones only, not all of them. The sample lists tens of thousands of clones, just under 95% seen once, with roughly 4.5% in the top ten. The sample consisted of PBMCs. The source of these receptors is a man aged 40-50 years with rheumatoid arthritis.

This clone has a single count. This chain connects TRBV29-1 to TRBJ2-2; the D call may be TRBD1 or TRBD2 (5 bases each). Trimming shortened V by 7 bases and J by 5 bases, and 17 bases separated the two germline ends. The CDR3 covers 14 residues. CDR1 and CDR2 from the germline V gene are SQVTM and ANQGSEA. The CDR3 protein is CSARGTLKTGELFF. Here the CDR3 DNA reads TGCAGCGCCCGAGGGACCCTGAAAACCGGGGAGCTGTTTTTT.

J is TRBJ2-1 and V is TRBV7-8; no clear D. The V gene lost 6 bases and the J gene lost 0 bases, with 12 bases spanning the gap. Germline V gene data show CDR1 as SGHVS and CDR2 as FQNEAQ. The CDR3 runs to 15 residues. The CDR3 protein is CASSLGLSSYNEQFF. Written as DNA, the CDR3 is TGTGCCAGCAGTTTGGGCCTTAGCTCCTACAATGAGCAGTTCTTC.

V gene TRBV3-1 (or the pseudogene TRBV3-2) combines with J gene TRBJ2-2; 9 nucleotides agree with TRBD2. The V gene end was trimmed by 3 bases and the J gene end by 1 base; junction bases not matched to a gene: 3. Germline CDR1 LGHDT, CDR2 YNNKEL (reference sequence). This CDR3 contains 16 residues. The CDR3 DNA is TGTGCCAGCAGCCAGGTGCGGGGGGGGAACACCGGGGAGCTGTTTTTT. Its translation: CASSQVRGGNTGELFF.

The rearrangement uses TRBV4-3 and TRBJ2-7, with D possibly called TRBD1 or TRBD2 (6 bases each). With 0 bases removed from V and 4 bases from J, the gap between germline ends came to 13 bases. The CDR3 consists of 15 residues. Germline lookup yields CDR1 LGHNA and CDR2 YSLEER. The chain's CDR3 is CASSQDRTGRYEQYF. In nucleotides, the CDR3 is TGCGCCAGCAGCCAAGATCGTACAGGGAGGTACGAGCAGTACTTC.

V usage is TRBV10-3 and J usage is TRBJ2-7, with D tentatively TRBD2 (6 bases). The CDR3 has 14 amino acids. V was shortened by 6 bases and J by 7 bases, with 19 bases between the two germline ends. The germline gives CDR1 ENHRY, CDR2 SYGVKD. CDR3 sequence (DNA): TGTGCCATCAGCGCAGGGCAACCGGCGGGGGAGCAGTACTTC. Translated: CAISAGQPAGEQYF.

The rearrangement links TRBV9 to TRBJ2-1, with TRBD2 identical over 9 bases. CDR3 length: 13 residues. The germline gives CDR1 SGDLS, CDR2 YYNGEE. With 4 bases clipped from V and 8 bases from J, the junction kept 4 bases outside the gene matches. CDR3 in DNA: TGTGCCAGCAGCACAAGACTAGCGGATGAGCAGTTCTTC. Encoded protein: CASSTRLADEQFF.

The chain combines TRBV28 with TRBJ2-7; D is perhaps TRBD2 (6 bases). The germline CDR1 and CDR2 sequences are MDHEN and SYDVKM. V lost 5 bases and J 0 bases, leaving 17 bases between the germline ends. CDR3 length: 16 residues. The CDR3 reads CASSPLPSAYSYEQYF. The CDR3 nucleotides read TGTGCCAGCAGTCCTCTCCCTAGCGCCTACTCCTACGAGCAGTACTTC. Complete variable domain (other parts from reference TRBV28 and TRBJ2-7): DVKVTQSSRYLVKRTGEKVFLECVQDMDHENMFWYRQDPGLGLRLIYFSYDVKMKEKGDIPEGYSVSREKKERFSLILESASTNQTSMYLCASSPLPSAYSYEQYFGPGTRLTVT.

The genes are TRBV11-2 and TRBJ2-2; D is undetermined. V was shortened by 6 bases and J by 0 bases, with 5 bases between the two germline ends. Germline CDR1 and CDR2: SGHAT and FQNNGV. The CDR3 is 13 residues long. CDR3 sequence reads: CASSRTNTGELFF. CDR3 in DNA: TGTGCCAGCAGTCGGACGAACACCGGGGAGCTGTTTTTT.

The V and J genes are TRBV12-3 or TRBV12-4 and TRBJ1-2; the D is unclear. This CDR3 spans 13 amino acids. The V end was cut by 1 base, the J end by 4 bases, with 7 bases between. CDR3 in amino acids: CASSLGGPYGYTF. CDR3 coding DNA: TGTGCCAGCAGTTTAGGGGGTCCCTATGGCTACACCTTC.

The rearrangement joins TRBV18 to TRBJ2-3; the D gene is possibly TRBD1 (6 bases). This CDR3 region has 15 residues. Looked up from germline, CDR1 is KGHSH and CDR2 is LQKENI. The V end lost 8 bases, the J end lost 3 bases, and 18 bases lay between the germline ends. The CDR3 nucleotides are TGTGCCAGCCGACCAGGGGTCATAGGGACAGATACGCAGTATTTT. The encoded protein is CASRPGVIGTDTQYF.

The chain combines TRBV24-1 with TRBJ2-1; the D gene is possibly TRBD2 (5 bases). Trimming took off 1 base at V and 0 bases at J, with 6 bases between the two ends. CDR1 KGHDR and CDR2 SFDVKD come from the germline V gene. The CDR3 loop spans 15 amino acids. Here the CDR3 DNA reads TGTGCCACCAGTGATTTTGGAGGCTCCTACAATGAGCAGTTCTTC. Its protein is CATSDFGGSYNEQFF.

The chain has TRBV27 and TRBJ2-1; 13 bases fit TRBD2. With 6 bases clipped from V and 9 bases from J, the junction kept 8 bases outside the gene matches. The germline V gene has CDR1 MNHEY and CDR2 SMNVEV (reference sequence). The CDR3 is 15 amino acids. CDR3 in DNA: TGTGCCAGCAGCCCCGGGACTAGCGGGATAGGTGAGCAGTTCTTC. It codes for CASSPGTSGIGEQFF.

The chain couples TRBV4-1 to TRBJ1-1; unclear D gene. The V gene lost 0 bases and the J gene lost 10 bases, with 15 bases spanning the gap. This CDR3 has 14 residues. Germline CDR1 MGHRA, CDR2 YSYEKL. The DNA for the CDR3 is TGCGCCAGCAGCCAAGAGGGGTCAGATGGGAGAGCTTTCTTT. It yields the protein CASSQEGSDGRAFF.

This chain links TRBV19 with TRBJ2-2, with 7 bases identical to TRBD1. This CDR3 contains 16 residues. Unmatched junction bases numbered 9, after V lost 8 bases and J lost 0 bases. Germline-derived CDR1 and CDR2 are LNHDA and SQIVND (reference sequence). The CDR3 loop reads CASALRGTANTGELFF. DNA of the CDR3: TGTGCCAGTGCCTTGAGAGGGACAGCGAACACCGGGGAGCTGTTTTTT.

The chain joins TRBV28 to TRBJ1-2, with 7 bases aligning to TRBD1. Germline CDR1 and CDR2: MDHEN and SYDVKM. Losses at the gene ends were 3 bases for V and 2 bases for J; bases not matched to a gene: 6. This CDR3 has 15 residues. The CDR3 sequence: CASSFGRTGNYGYTF. DNA of the CDR3: TGTGCCAGCAGTTTTGGGAGGACAGGAAACTATGGCTACACCTTC.

The rearrangement joins TRBV10-3 to TRBJ2-7; possible D gene TRBD1, 6 bases. The CDR3 consists of 13 residues. CDR1 and CDR2 (germline): ENHRY, SYGVKD. Deletions cut 5 bases from V and 4 bases from J, with 12 bases between. CDR3 coding DNA: TGTGCCATCAGTCCAAACAGGGAATACGAGCAGTACTTC. As protein: CAISPNREYEQYF.

V is TRBV28 and J is TRBJ1-1; maybe TRBD1 (5 bases). The CDR3 extends over 13 amino acids. Germline V lookup: CDR1 MDHEN, CDR2 SYDVKM. V was cut by 6 bases and J by 2 bases, with 10 bases left in between. This chain's CDR3 is CASRRTQNTEAFF. The CDR3 region has the DNA TGTGCCAGCAGGCGGACACAAAACACTGAAGCTTTCTTT. The variable domain in full, with the rest retrieved from reference TRBV28 and TRBJ1-1, is DVKVTQSSRYLVKRTGEKVFLECVQDMDHENMFWYRQDPGLGLRLIYFSYDVKMKEKGDIPEGYSVSREKKERFSLILESASTNQTSMYLCASRRTQNTEAFFGQGTRLTVV.

The chain joins TRBV6-5 to TRBJ1-5, with no clear D. The germline CDR1 and CDR2 sequences are MNHEY and SVGAGI. Trimming pared 4 bases from V and 5 bases from J, leaving 6 bases between. The CDR3 has 12 amino acids. The CDR3 nucleotides are TGTGCCAGCAGTTCATGGGATCAGCCCCAGCATTTT. Translating gives CASSSWDQPQHF.